A selection of T cell receptor beta chains follows, all from one sample in a study of T cell repertoires in cytomegalovirus infection. TCRdb analysed the reads with MiXCR anew, one entry per CDR3 protein. The profile shows roughly 320,000 distinct CDR3 sequences, more than 8% of them singletons. Sequencing input: PBMCs. Source of these receptors: a human donor in good health (CMV status not recorded). Some clones in this sample may be carry-over from other donors' samples. Both conserved end residues are part of each CDR3. The order of the fields is J gene, V gene, D gene, clone size, CDR3 protein, CDR3 DNA. A D gene is named only where the DNA matches it firmly. The size field is filled for only some rows; it gives once, few, many or a size class.

TRBJ1-1 TRBV20-1 TRBD1 few CSASPRGRANTEAFF TGCAGTGCTAGTCCGAGGGGGCGGGCGAACACTGAAGCTTTCTTT
TRBJ2-5 TRBV12-3/TRBV12-4 TRBD2 NA CASSLDASGSMGETQYF TGTGCCAGCAGTTTAGACGCCAGCGGGAGCATGGGAGAGACCCAGTACTTC
TRBJ2-1 TRBV7-9 NA few CASSFADEQFF TGTGCCAGCAGTTTCGCAGATGAGCAGTTCTTC
TRBJ2-1 TRBV7-8 NA NA CASSLWLGTAAYNEQFF TGTGCCAGCAGCTTATGGTTGGGGACTGCCGCCTACAATGAGCAGTTCTTC
TRBJ2-5 TRBV4-2 NA few CASSHRKDRETQYF TGTGCCAGCAGCCATCGGAAGGACAGAGAGACCCAGTACTTC
TRBJ2-1 TRBV7-8 NA many CASSLLWETYNEQFF TGTGCCAGCAGCTTACTGTGGGAGACCTACAATGAGCAGTTCTTC
TRBJ2-7 TRBV7-8 NA many CASSLANAGGGTYEQYF TGTGCCAGCAGCTTAGCAAACGCTGGGGGTGGGACCTACGAGCAGTACTTC
TRBJ2-2 TRBV4-1 TRBD2 many CASSQDESGGAGELFF TGCGCCAGCAGCCAAGATGAGTCGGGGGGGGCCGGGGAGCTGTTTTTT
TRBJ1-1 TRBV7-2 NA many CASSLTGRTGEAFF TGTGCCAGCAGCCTCACAGGACGCACTGGTGAAGCTTTCTTT
TRBJ1-2 TRBV2 TRBD1 few CASSETGGYGYTF TGTGCCAGCAGTGAAACAGGGGGATATGGCTACACCTTC
TRBJ1-2 TRBV7-8 NA NA CASSLPGQFSNF TGTGCCAGCAGCTTACCCGGGCAGTTCTCCAACTTC
TRBJ1-2 TRBV20-1 NA many CSARDDRHLANYGYTF TGCAGTGCTAGAGATGACCGGCACCTCGCTAACTATGGCTACACCTTC
TRBJ1-5 TRBV7-9 NA many CASSLELEQPQHF TGTGCCAGCAGCTTAGAGCTGGAGCAGCCCCAGCATTTT
TRBJ1-1 TRBV9 NA few CASSPVGGGATEAFF TGTGCCAGCAGCCCGGTAGGGGGAGGGGCAACTGAAGCTTTCTTT
TRBJ2-1 TRBV6-2/TRBV6-3 TRBD2 NA CASSYPTSGGTYNEQFF TGTGCCAGCAGTTACCCCACTAGCGGGGGGACCTACAATGAGCAGTTCTTC